The sequence of this T cell receptor (beta chain) was determined in a study of T cell responses to AZD1222 COVID-19 vaccine. Study results and caveats: White British ancestry dominated among donors, who included more females, and clonal diversity was possibly underestimated. No day 14 peak samples; only post-peak repertoires were characterized. Baseline testing showed seropositivity in only six AZD1222 recipients.

TCRdb keeps only in-frame clones here, not all; method: immunoSEQ multiplex PCR. The repertoire includes about 120,000 clones, about 86% of them detected once, and around 17% sits in the top ten. CDR1 is KGHSY and CDR2 is FQNENV in the germline V gene. This CDR3 is built from 14 residues. Trimming removed 0 bases from V and 0 bases from J, with 3 bases in between. Pooled in the analysis were second doses at about 4 or about 12 weeks. On this clone: Its antigen is not identified.

Sequenced material: peripheral blood, taken 28 days after the second AZD1222 dose. The sequence was obtained from an adult who received the AZD1222 COVID-19 vaccine. The J gene is TRBJ1-5, the V gene TRBV16; D is uncertain. The CDR3 DNA reads TGTGCCAGCAGCCAATCTCCTAGCAATCAGCCCCAGCATTTT. Amino acids: CASSQSPSNQPQHF.